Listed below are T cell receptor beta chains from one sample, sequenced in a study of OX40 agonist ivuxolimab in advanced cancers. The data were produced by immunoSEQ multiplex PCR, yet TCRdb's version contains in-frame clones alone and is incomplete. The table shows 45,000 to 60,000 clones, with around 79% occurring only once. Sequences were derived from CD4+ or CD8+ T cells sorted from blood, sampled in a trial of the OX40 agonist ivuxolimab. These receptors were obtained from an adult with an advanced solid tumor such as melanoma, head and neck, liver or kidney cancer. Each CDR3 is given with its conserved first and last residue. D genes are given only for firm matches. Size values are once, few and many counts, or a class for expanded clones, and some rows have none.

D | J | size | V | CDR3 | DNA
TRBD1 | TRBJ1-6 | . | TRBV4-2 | CASSQWTGAGRYNSPLHF | TGTGCCAGCAGCCAGTGGACAGGGGCGGGTCGCTATAATTCACCCCTCCACTTT
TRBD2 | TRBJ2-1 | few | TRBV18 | CASSRDLAGGYNEQFF | TGTGCCAGCTCACGGGATCTAGCGGGAGGATACAATGAGCAGTTCTTC
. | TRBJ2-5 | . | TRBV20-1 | CSARHQETQYF | TGCAGTGCTAGGCACCAAGAGACCCAGTACTTC
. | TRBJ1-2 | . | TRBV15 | CATSRDIGFRGYTF | TGTGCCACCAGCAGAGATATTGGTTTTCGTGGCTACACCTTC
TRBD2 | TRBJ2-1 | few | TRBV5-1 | CASSETSGSVGEQFF | TGCGCCAGCAGCGAAACTAGCGGGAGTGTAGGTGAGCAGTTCTTC
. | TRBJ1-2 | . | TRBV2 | CASGKGFGYTF | TGTGCCAGCGGAAAAGGGTTTGGCTACACCTTC
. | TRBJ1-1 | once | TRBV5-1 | CASSFGRENTEAFF | TGCGCCAGCAGCTTCGGACGTGAGAACACTGAAGCTTTCTTT
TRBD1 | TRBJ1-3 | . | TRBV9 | CASSVGGDRALRNTIYF | TGTGCCAGCAGCGTAGGTGGGGACAGGGCTTTAAGAAACACCATATATTTT
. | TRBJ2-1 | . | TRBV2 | CAIPGQSRGSYNEQFF | TGTGCCATCCCGGGACAGTCACGGGGGAGTTACAATGAGCAGTTCTTC
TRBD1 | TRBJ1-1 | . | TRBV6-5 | CASSGTGGKGTEAFF | TGTGCCAGCAGTGGCACAGGGGGCAAGGGCACTGAAGCTTTCTTT
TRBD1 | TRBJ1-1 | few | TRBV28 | CASSLGPGQGVMNTEAFF | TGTGCCAGCAGTTTAGGTCCGGGACAGGGGGTCATGAACACTGAAGCTTTCTTT
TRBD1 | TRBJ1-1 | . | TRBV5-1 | CASSLTGDEATEAFF | TGCGCCAGCAGCCTGACAGGGGATGAAGCCACTGAAGCTTTCTTT
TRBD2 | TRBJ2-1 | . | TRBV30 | CAWGDTGLAEAPDGEQFF | TGTGCCTGGGGGGACACGGGACTAGCGGAAGCCCCTGACGGTGAGCAGTTCTTC
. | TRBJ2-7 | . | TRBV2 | CASGFTYEQYF | TGTGCCAGCGGGTTCACCTACGAGCAGTACTTC
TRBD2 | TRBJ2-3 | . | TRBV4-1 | CASSQGVMKRGISTDTQYF | TGCGCCAGCAGCCAAGGGGTGATGAAGCGGGGGATTAGCACAGATACGCAGTATTTT
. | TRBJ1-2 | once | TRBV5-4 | CASSLSVGILNYGYTF | TGTGCCAGCAGCTTGTCTGTCGGGATTCTTAACTATGGCTACACCTTC
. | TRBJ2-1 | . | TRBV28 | CASSSEGGSSYNEQFF | TGTGCCAGCAGTTCCGAAGGGGGATCATCCTACAATGAGCAGTTCTTC
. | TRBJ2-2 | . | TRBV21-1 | CAEGGGRAYTNTGELFF | TGTGCCGAGGGCGGGGGGCGTGCCTACACGAACACCGGGGAGCTGTTTTTT
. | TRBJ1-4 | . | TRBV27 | CASSLRGRITTNEKLFF | TGTGCCAGCAGTCTTCGAGGACGGATAACAACTAATGAAAAACTGTTTTTT
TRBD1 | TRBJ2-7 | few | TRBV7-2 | CASRQGAHEQYF | TGTGCCAGCAGACAGGGGGCCCACGAGCAGTACTTC
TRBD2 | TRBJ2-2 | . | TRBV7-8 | CASSLSGGASGELFF | TGTGCCAGCAGCTTAAGCGGGGGGGCATCCGGGGAGCTGTTTTTT
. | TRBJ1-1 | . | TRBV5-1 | CASSTDGNTEAFF | TGCGCCAGCAGCACCGACGGAAACACTGAAGCTTTCTTT
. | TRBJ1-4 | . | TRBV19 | CASSMIQAFATNEKLFF | TGTGCCAGTAGTATGATACAGGCCTTCGCAACTAATGAAAAACTGTTTTTT
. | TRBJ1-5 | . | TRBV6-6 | CASSYGGGSNQPQHF | TGTGCCAGCAGTTACGGGGGAGGTAGCAATCAGCCCCAGCATTTT
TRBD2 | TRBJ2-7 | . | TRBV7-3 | CASSLSSGGPYEQYF | TGTGCCAGCAGCTTAAGTAGCGGGGGGCCCTACGAGCAGTACTTC
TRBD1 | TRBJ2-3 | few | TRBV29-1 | CSVGTDTFYTQYF | TGCAGCGTGGGGACAGATACCTTTTATACGCAGTATTTT
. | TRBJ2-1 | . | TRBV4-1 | CASSQARSYNEQFF | TGCGCCAGCAGCCAAGCCCGCTCCTACAATGAGCAGTTCTTC
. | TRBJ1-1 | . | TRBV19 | CASSIDHGRMNTEAFF | TGTGCCAGTAGTATAGATCACGGGAGGATGAACACTGAAGCTTTCTTT
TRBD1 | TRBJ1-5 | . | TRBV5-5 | CASSSFGTGDLDQHF | TGTGCCAGCAGCTCCTTCGGGACAGGGGACCTCGATCAGCATTTT
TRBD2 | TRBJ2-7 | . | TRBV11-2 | CASSLDSSGGYSYEQYF | TGTGCCAGCAGCTTAGACTCTAGCGGGGGGTACTCCTACGAGCAGTACTTC
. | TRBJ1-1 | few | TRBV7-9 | CASSFLGGKNLEAFF | TGTGCCAGCAGCTTTTTGGGAGGGAAAAACCTCGAGGCTTTCTTT
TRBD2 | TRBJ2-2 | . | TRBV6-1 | CASSELIVVRAGITGELFF | TGTGCCAGCAGTGAACTAATTGTGGTAAGAGCGGGGATCACCGGGGAGCTGTTTTTT
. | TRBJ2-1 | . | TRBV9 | CASSVSVGTATYNEQFF | TGTGCCAGCAGCGTATCGGTTGGGACCGCAACCTACAATGAGCAGTTCTTC
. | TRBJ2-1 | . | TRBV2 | CASSESRGAHNEQFF | TGTGCCAGCAGTGAATCGAGGGGGGCCCACAATGAGCAGTTCTTC
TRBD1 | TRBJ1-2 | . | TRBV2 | CASSLYPGTDSNYGYTF | TGTGCCAGCAGTCTATACCCCGGGACAGATTCTAACTATGGCTACACCTTC
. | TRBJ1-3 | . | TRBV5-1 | CASSLGEQASGNTIYF | TGCGCCAGCAGCTTGGGGGAGCAAGCCTCTGGAAACACCATATATTTT
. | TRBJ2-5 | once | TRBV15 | CATSRDRSGGETQYF | TGTGCCACCAGCAGAGATCGTAGCGGAGGGGAGACCCAGTACTTC
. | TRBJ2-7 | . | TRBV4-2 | CASSLSDRLYEQYF | TGTGCCAGCAGCCTCTCAGACAGGCTCTACGAGCAGTACTTC
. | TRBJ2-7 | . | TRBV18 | CASSPGGFEYYEQYF | TGTGCCAGCTCCCCCGGGGGTTTCGAGTACTACGAGCAGTACTTC
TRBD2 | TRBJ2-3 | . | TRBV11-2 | CASSLDLAGVGSTDTQYF | TGTGCCAGCAGCTTAGATCTAGCGGGAGTTGGAAGCACAGATACGCAGTATTTT
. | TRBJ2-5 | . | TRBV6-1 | CASTRRGRGETQYF | TGTGCCAGCACAAGACGGGGCCGGGGGGAGACCCAGTACTTC
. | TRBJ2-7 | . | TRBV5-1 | CASSSIGSPTAEQYF | TGCGCCAGCAGCTCCATCGGCAGTCCTACCGCCGAGCAGTACTTC
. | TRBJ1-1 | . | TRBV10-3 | CAISGLNMNTEAFF | TGTGCCATCAGTGGTCTGAACATGAACACTGAAGCTTTCTTT
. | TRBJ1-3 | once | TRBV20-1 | CSAGQNTIYF | TGCAGTGCTGGACAAAACACCATATATTTT
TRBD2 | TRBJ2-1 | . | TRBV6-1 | CASSGLAGGQQFF | TGTGCCAGCAGTGGACTAGCGGGGGGGCAGCAGTTCTTC
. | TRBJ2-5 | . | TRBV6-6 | CASSSSAGLQETQYF | TGTGCCAGCAGTTCGTCAGCGGGTTTACAAGAGACCCAGTACTTC
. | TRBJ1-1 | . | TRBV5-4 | CASSLVERGPEAFF | TGTGCCAGCAGCTTGGTGGAAAGGGGCCCTGAAGCTTTCTTT
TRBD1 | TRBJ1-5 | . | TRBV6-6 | CASSWGQGDQPQHF | TGTGCCAGCAGTTGGGGACAGGGGGACCAGCCCCAGCATTTT
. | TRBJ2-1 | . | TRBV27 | CASSLSWWTPRGNEQFF | TGTGCCAGCAGTTTATCGTGGTGGACTCCGCGGGGCAATGAGCAGTTCTTC
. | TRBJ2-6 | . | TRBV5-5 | CASSLGSGANVLTF | TGTGCCAGCAGCTTGGGGTCTGGGGCCAACGTCCTGACTTTC
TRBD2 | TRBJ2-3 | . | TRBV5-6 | CASSFSGTWDTQYF | TGTGCCAGCAGCTTCAGCGGGACCTGGGATACGCAGTATTTT
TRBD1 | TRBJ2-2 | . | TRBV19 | CASSTLRTGLTGELFF | TGTGCCAGTAGTACCTTAAGGACAGGACTCACCGGGGAGCTGTTTTTT
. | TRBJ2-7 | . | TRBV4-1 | CASSQDQGGAGVTYEQYF | TGCGCCAGCAGCCAAGATCAGGGGGGAGCGGGGGTAACCTACGAGCAGTACTTC